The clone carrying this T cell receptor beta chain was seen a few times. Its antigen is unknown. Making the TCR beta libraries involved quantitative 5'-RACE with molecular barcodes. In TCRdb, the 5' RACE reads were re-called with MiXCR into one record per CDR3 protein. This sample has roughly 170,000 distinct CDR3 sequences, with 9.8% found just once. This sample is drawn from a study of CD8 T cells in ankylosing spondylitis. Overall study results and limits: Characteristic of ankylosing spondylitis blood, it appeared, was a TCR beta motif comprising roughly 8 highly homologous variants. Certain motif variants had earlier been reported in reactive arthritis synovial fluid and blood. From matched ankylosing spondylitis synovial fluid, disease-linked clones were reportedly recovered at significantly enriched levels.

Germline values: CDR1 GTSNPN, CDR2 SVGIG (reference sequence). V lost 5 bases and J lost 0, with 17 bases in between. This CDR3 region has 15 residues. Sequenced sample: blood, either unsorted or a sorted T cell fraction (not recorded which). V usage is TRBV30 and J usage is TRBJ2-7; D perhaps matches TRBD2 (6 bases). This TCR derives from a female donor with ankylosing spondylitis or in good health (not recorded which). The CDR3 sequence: CAWATLGGSSYEQYF. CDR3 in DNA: TGTGCCTGGGCCACTCTTGGGGGGTCCTCCTACGAGCAGTACTTC. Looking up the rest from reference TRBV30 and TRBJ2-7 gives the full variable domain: SQTIHQWPATLVQPVGSPLSLECTVEGTSNPNLYWYRQAAGRGLQLLFYSVGIGQISSEVPQNLSASRPQDRQFILSSKKLLLSDSGFYLCAWATLGGSSYEQYFGPGTRLTVT.